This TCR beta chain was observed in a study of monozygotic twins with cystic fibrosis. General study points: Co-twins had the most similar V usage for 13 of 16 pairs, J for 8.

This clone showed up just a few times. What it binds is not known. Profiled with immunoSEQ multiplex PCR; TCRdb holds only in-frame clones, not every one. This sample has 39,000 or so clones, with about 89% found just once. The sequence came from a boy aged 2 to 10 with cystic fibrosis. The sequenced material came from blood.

The chain's CDR3 is CASSQDNRGSNQPQHF. The CDR3 coding sequence is TGTGCCAGCAGCCAAGATAACCGGGGAAGCAATCAGCCCCAGCATTTT. V usage is TRBV4-2 and J usage is TRBJ1-5; D gene uncertain. The CDR3 extends over 16 amino acids. Trimming pared 0 bases from V and 1 base from J, leaving 10 bases between. Germline V gene sequence: CDR1 LGHNA, CDR2 YNFKEQ.